This TCR beta chain was sequenced for a study of radiation and T cells in renal cell carcinoma (TCRdb year 2020). As for the study more broadly: The samples were drawn from a clinical trial, where primary renal cell carcinomas were treated with 15 Gy of stereotactic body radiation therapy and then removed by nephrectomy 4 weeks afterward. TCR beta sequencing covered 50 to 55 samples in total, comprising around 26 tumors and about 27 peripheral blood samples. Across all 50 or so samples, under 5,000,000 unique CDR3 nucleotide sequences, encoding 2,658,974 unique CDR3 amino acid sequences, were identified.

Worth noting for this clone: The antigen it recognizes is unknown. Base qualities are missing; no much larger clone stands one base away.

Study-level results and caveats: In blood, the top tumor clonotypes increased from baseline to 2 weeks after radiation and then shrank by 4 weeks, which suggests a temporary expansion of tumor-resident clones. Effects of radiation dose or scheduling on the TCR repertoire could not be addressed with the single-armed trial design. Because pretreatment tumor biopsies were not available, the baseline intratumoral presence of clonotypes could not be determined. Dynamics of the blood repertoire were not tracked past 4 weeks after treatment.

Trimming costs V 0 bases and J 2 bases, and their ends lie 9 bases apart. The germline V gene yields SGHRS for CDR1 and YFSETQ for CDR2. Reading from cysteine to phenylalanine, the CDR3 counts 15 amino acids. Kept here is only the CDR3 DNA, which spans 45 bases and is read in frame from base 1. Interpreted using the paper, the time point label stands for: blood 2 weeks post-SBRT. This specimen's treatment or condition label, per the study, means: 15 Gy SBRT to primary tumor, nephrectomy 4 weeks later. To track tumor-enriched clonotypes, serial peripheral blood was sampled from radiation-treated patients at baseline and at 2 weeks and 4 weeks after SBRT. Every patient had renal cell carcinoma of clear cell pathology. The QIAamp DNA Blood Mini Kit (Qiagen) was used to prepare genomic DNA for TCR sequencing. Samples were included in the analyses only if all quality control checks were passed. Following the manufacturer's recommendations, the immunoSEQ kit was used to generate TCR beta libraries from genomic DNA. For library preparation, a first multiplex PCR was performed with proprietary primers, followed by a second PCR in which unique barcodes were added, and bead cleanups were performed after each round. A positive control reaction and a negative control reaction, both provided in the kit, were run with every batch of samples. The final libraries underwent checking on an Agilent 4200 TapeStation D1000 ScreenTape, volumetric pooling, and quantification by qPCR. Sequencing was performed on an Illumina NextSeq500 with a MidOutput 150-cycle cartridge, and 156 Read1 and 15 Index1 cycles were run with kit custom primers. The pooled library was loaded at roughly 1 pM, with an approximately 21% PhiX control spiked in. As for the original processing: The vendor-processed data were analyzed in R, and a clonotype was defined as all T cells that share the same CDR3 nucleotide sequence. In the clone abundance analyses, frequencies were normalized to the 10,000 most abundant clones in each sample. Public T cell clones, which averaged fewer than five per sample, were excluded before analysis. An abundance difference of at least 32-fold between compartments was the criterion for calling clonotypes tumor-enriched or baseline blood-enriched. Clonotypes expanded or contracted between blood time points were identified with a beta-binomial differential abundance model. Tumor-blood repertoire similarity was measured with the Baroni-Urbani and Buser coefficient, and groups were compared using two-tailed Wilcoxon tests in R. The immuneACCESS repertoire file appears here via TCRdb, limited to in-frame rearrangements. These files lack a portion of the clones; in checked studies, under half of the deficit traces to unresolved V genes, and the cause of the others is not known. The V and J calls and clone size are taken from that table; D and trimming were inferred from the DNA. The sample data list fewer than 55,000 clones, and around three quarters of these were observed just once. The ten top clones hold 25% to 30% of the sample.

Here the chain combines TRBV5-1 and TRBJ1-3; D gene: possibly TRBD1, on 6 matching bases. Sequences were derived from blood, sampled from a patient whose treatment included radiotherapy and nephrectomy. The source of this sequence is a woman between 65 and 79 years old with renal cell carcinoma. The encoded CDR3 is CASSLEGQAGNTIYF. The DNA reads as follows: TGCGCCAGCAGCTTGGAGGGACAAGCTGGAAACACCATATATTTT.